The entry that follows covers one T cell receptor (beta chain) sequence. The ends lost 2 bases at V and 5 bases at J; junction bases unmatched: 10. Germline V gene data show CDR1 as SGHVS and CDR2 as FQNEAQ. The CDR3 is 17 residues long. Clones were read by immunoSEQ multiplex PCR, and TCRdb kept only the in-frame ones, dropping some. The repertoire holds some 21,000 clones, with around 88% as singletons. The source of the sample is a study of PD-1 and CTLA-4 blockade in melanoma. Source: CD8+ T cells from peripheral blood, taken before anti-PD-1 treatment. The source of this sequence is a human donor with melanoma. This chain links TRBV7-8 with TRBJ2-3; TRBD2 aligns across 10 bases. CDR3 nucleotide sequence: TGTGCCAGCAGCTTAAATCCGGGAAGCGGGGGGGTAGATACGCAGTATTTT. Protein: CASSLNPGSGGVDTQYF.